These 10 T cell receptor beta chains were sequenced from one sample in a study of OX40 agonist ivuxolimab in advanced cancers. The method was immunoSEQ multiplex PCR; TCRdb's version includes in-frame clones alone and lacks a portion of them. The data show 50,000 to 65,000 clones, 80% to 90% seen once. The sequencing used CD4+ or CD8+ T cells sorted from blood, collected in a trial of the OX40 agonist ivuxolimab. These TCRs come from an adult with an advanced solid tumor such as melanoma, head and neck, liver or kidney cancer.

This chain uses TRBV7-2 with TRBJ2-7; weak D call: TRBD2 (5 bases). V was shortened by 6 bases and J by 6 bases, with 12 bases between the two germline ends. The CDR3 covers 12 residues. Germline V gene sequence: CDR1 SGHTA, CDR2 FQGNSA. CDR3 sequence: CASRGGFGEQYF. Here the CDR3 DNA reads TGTGCCAGCAGAGGAGGATTCGGCGAGCAGTACTTC.

The chain employs TRBV14 and TRBJ2-5; D assignment may be TRBD1 or TRBD2 (7 bases each). The CDR3 loop spans 13 amino acids. Trimming stripped 6 bases from V and 5 bases from J, with 13 bases between. Germline V gene sequence: CDR1 SGHDN, CDR2 FVKESK. Here the CDR3 reads CASRLQGGETQYF. The DNA for the CDR3 is TGTGCCAGCAGACTTCAGGGGGGGGAGACCCAGTACTTC.

This chain connects TRBV11-3 to TRBJ2-7; D is unresolved. The V gene's germline CDR1 is SGHNT and CDR2 YENEEA. CDR3 length equals 15 residues. V was shortened by 0 bases and J by 0 bases, with 9 bases between the two germline ends. CDR3 loop: CASSLDSGNSYEQYF. In DNA form, the CDR3 reads TGTGCCAGCAGCTTAGACTCTGGGAACTCCTACGAGCAGTACTTC.

This sequence joins TRBV4-2 and TRBJ2-3, with 10 positions matching TRBD2. The germline V gene encodes CDR1 LGHNA and CDR2 YNFKEQ. V dropped 9 bases and J dropped 1; count of bases not matched to a gene: 1. The CDR3 consists of 13 residues. CDR3 sequence: CASLAGGTDTQYF. In DNA, the CDR3 is TGTGCCAGTCTAGCGGGAGGCACAGATACGCAGTATTTT.

The chain couples TRBV6-6 to TRBJ1-2; D call uncertain. Per the germline V gene, CDR1 is MNHNY and CDR2 is SVGAGI (reference sequence). Trimming shortened V by 2 bases and J by 8 bases, and 12 bases separated the two germline ends. The CDR3 length is 13 residues. The DNA for the CDR3 is TGTGCCAGCAGTTACGAAGGAGGGTCGGGCTACACCTTC. Its translation: CASSYEGGSGYTF.

As DNA, the CDR3 is TGCAGCGTTGGGGACTTAATATCCAACTCCTACAATGAGCAGTTCTTC. This codes for CSVGDLISNSYNEQFF. The chain links TRBV29-1 to TRBJ2-1; TRBD2 might be the D (6 bases). Germline V gene lookup returns CDR1 SQVTM and CDR2 ANQGSEA. CDR3 size: 16 residues. V was clipped by 4 bases and J by 0 bases, with 16 bases between them.

This chain links TRBV2 with TRBJ1-1; the D gene is possibly TRBD1 (5 bases). The V end lost 7 bases, the J end lost 0 bases, and 12 bases lay between the germline ends. This CDR3 spans 14 amino acids. The germline V gene has CDR1 SNHLY and CDR2 FYNNEI. In DNA form, the CDR3 reads TGTGCCAGCATCCATGGGGGATTGAACACTGAAGCTTTCTTT. It translates to CASIHGGLNTEAFF.

As regards this clone: Within the sample, other DNA sequences also encode this same CDR3. This rearrangement joins TRBV14 to TRBJ1-1, with a weak D call TRBD1 (5 bases). CDR1 SGHDN and CDR2 FVKESK come from the germline V gene. The CDR3 contains 15 residues. V lost 0 bases, J lost 3 bases, and 11 bases lay in between. CDR3 residues: CASSQEPRGYTEAFF. As DNA, the CDR3 is TGTGCCAGCAGCCAAGAGCCGAGGGGATACACTGAAGCTTTCTTT.

The chain uses TRBV28 and TRBJ2-3; TRBD1 matches at 9 bases. The V and J ends lost 3 bases and 5 bases, in that order; junction bases with no gene match: 27. Germline CDR1 reads MDHEN; CDR2 reads SYDVKM. This CDR3 has 22 residues. CDR3 region: CASSLRWRNQRGNRGRLDTQYF. Written as DNA, the CDR3 is TGTGCCAGCAGTTTGAGGTGGAGAAACCAAAGGGGGAACAGGGGGCGCTTAGATACGCAGTATTTT.

The chain is built from TRBV4-1 and TRBJ1-1; D remains unclear. The CDR3 totals 11 residues. V dropped 1 base and J dropped 8 bases, with 5 bases sitting between them. Germline V CDR1 and CDR2: MGHRA, YSYEKL. In DNA, the CDR3 is TGCGCCAGCAGCCAAGGGTCCGAAGCTTTCTTT. Translating gives CASSQGSEAFF.